The present T cell receptor beta chain was sequenced within a study of beta chain features in type 1 diabetes listed by TCRdb under 2018. For context, the study as a whole: Mean age, gender distribution, total cell number and subset yield did not differ between patients and healthy donors. A total of 107,917,701 sorted cells were examined across all samples, and RNA yield correlated strongly with the number of cells per subset. The study compared the TCRB repertoires of sorted circulating CD4+ T cell subsets in recently diagnosed type 1 diabetes patients with those in matched healthy donors. Regulatory and stem cell-like memory subsets were isolated from only 8 patients and about eight healthy donors, whereas naive and central memory subsets came from all 30 or so donors.

Results and caveats for the whole study, not just this receptor: The naive, central memory and regulatory TCRB repertoires appeared to resemble one another more closely among patients than among healthy donors. Because the HLA sub-analyses included only small numbers of individuals, any influence of HLA type on TCRB rearrangement was left unresolved. Because cDNA was sequenced instead of genomic DNA, activated cells with high expression could be over-represented, although the groups did not differ in activation or CD3 levels. A moderate but significant shortening of TCRB CDR3 length was observed in type 1 diabetes patients in all four CD4+ subsets. At VDJ recombination sites, patients with type 1 diabetes made fewer insertions and deleted more nucleotides, a pattern implying thymic rearrangement abnormalities. PCR might favor shorter templates, but patient and control samples were amplified and corrected together, so any skew would affect both groups equally.

A single peripheral blood draw of approximately 120 mL on average was collected from each donor into heparinised tubes. Naive, central memory, regulatory and stem cell-like memory CD4+ T cells were sorted on a BD FACSAria II using a panel including CD45RO, CCR7, CD25, CD127, CD95 and CD27. All sorted populations exceeded 98% purity. Right away, PBMCs were isolated by Lymphoprep density gradient centrifugation and were stained directly, with no culture step. Samples were stained and sorted in pairs, with one healthy donor and one patient per experiment, so that batch effects were minimized. Taken from cysteine to phenylalanine, the CDR3 has 14 residues. Just the 42-base CDR3 DNA is kept, in frame starting at base 1. Compared with germline, V lacks 4 bases and J lacks 2 bases; bases without a gene match: 7. The germline V gene encodes CDR1 GTSNPN and CDR2 SVGIG (reference sequence). The entire amount of isolated RNA was reverse transcribed using the High Capacity cDNA Reverse Transcription Kit, so the sequenced TCRB transcripts were expressed ones. Deep immunoSEQ sequencing was applied to naive, central memory and regulatory T cell samples, giving an average of roughly 3.5 million total reads per sample. After sorted cells were lysed in RLT buffer, RNA was extracted with DNase-treated RNeasy Micro or Mini kits, with the choice depending on cell number. Each cell subset was processed on its own to prevent cross-contamination, while patient and healthy donor samples were processed together. The immunoSEQ multiplex PCR was used to amplify TCRB sequences from cDNA, yielding 87-bp fragments that span the CDR3 region. The amplicons were sequenced using the Illumina HiSeq platform. Per the source publication's procedure: PCR bias was computationally corrected using synthetic template baselines, reads within Hamming distance 2 were collapsed, and singletons that could not be merged were discarded. By aligning reads against IMGT, V, D and J genes, CDR3 length, and insertions or deletions at six rearrangement sites were assigned. Clonotype counts were normalized to sorted cell number within each subset before computing true diversity and Gini coefficients with the tcR R package. Repertoire sharing was quantified using the overlap coefficient calculated on TCRB nucleotide sequences. Out-of-frame TCRB sequences from naive cells were analyzed as a proxy for the pre-selection repertoire. Sourced from immuneACCESS, this table was stored by TCRdb with only in-frame sequences that have V and J called. A share of the clones is absent; for the studies checked, an unresolved V gene accounts for under half, and the remainder has no known explanation. V and J calls and clone size are given by that table; D and trimming were obtained from the DNA. Across this sample there are more than 300,000 clones, with over 10% seen only once. More than 0.015% of the sample is in the top ten clones.

In its sample, this clone was seen a few times. The antigen this receptor binds is unknown. No clone much larger than this one lies a single base away; base qualities are absent. Sequencing input: naive CD4+ T cells from blood. The intended sense of this specimen's cell subset or site label: true naive CD4+ T cells. This clonotype was obtained from a man younger than 35 in good health. The V and J segments used are TRBV30 and TRBJ1-1; 7 central nucleotides agree with TRBD1. CDR3 region: CAWTKDRANTEAFF. The nucleotides are TGTGCCTGGACGAAAGACAGGGCCAACACTGAAGCTTTCTTT.